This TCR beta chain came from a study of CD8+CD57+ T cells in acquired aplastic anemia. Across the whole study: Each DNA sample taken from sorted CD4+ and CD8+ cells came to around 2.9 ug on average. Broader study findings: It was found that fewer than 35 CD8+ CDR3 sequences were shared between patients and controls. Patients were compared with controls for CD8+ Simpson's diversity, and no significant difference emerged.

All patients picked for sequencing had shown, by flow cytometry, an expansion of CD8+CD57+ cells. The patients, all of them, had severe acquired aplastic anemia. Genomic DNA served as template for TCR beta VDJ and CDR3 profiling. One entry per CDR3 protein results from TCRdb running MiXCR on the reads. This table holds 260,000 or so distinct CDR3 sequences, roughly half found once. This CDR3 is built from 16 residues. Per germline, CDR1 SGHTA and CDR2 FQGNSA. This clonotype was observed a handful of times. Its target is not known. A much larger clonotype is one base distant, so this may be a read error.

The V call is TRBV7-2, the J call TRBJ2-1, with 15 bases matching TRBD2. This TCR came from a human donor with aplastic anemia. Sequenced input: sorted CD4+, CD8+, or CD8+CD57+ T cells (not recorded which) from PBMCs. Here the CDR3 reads CASSFGTSGRYAEQSF. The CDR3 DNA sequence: TGTGCCAGCAGCTTCGGGACTAGCGGGAGGTACGCTGAGCAGTCCTTC.